The clone carrying this T cell receptor beta chain was seen a handful of times. Its antigen is unknown. The CDR3 sequence is 14 residues long. Germline V gene lookup returns CDR1 SNHLY and CDR2 FYNNEI. V shed 4 bases and J 3 bases; nucleotides not matched to a gene: 5. The data belong to a study of T cells after yellow fever vaccination. Overall study findings and caveats: Contamination of FACS-sorted repertoires by abundant clonotypes from the bulk population could occur. After the booster, over 95% of CD4 and about nine tenths of CD8 primary-response clones were re-detected.

TCRdb re-derived calls from the 5' RACE reads in MiXCR, one entry per CDR3 protein. In the table there are some 220,000 distinct CDR3 sequences, roughly 3.3% of which are singletons. This chain uses TRBV2 with TRBJ2-5; 7 bases align to TRBD2. The sequence came from a man aged 18 to 29 who received the YFV17D yellow fever vaccine. Source: CD4+ T cells sorted from PBMCs, taken 10 days after the yellow fever booster vaccination. The CDR3 spells CASSGWGGKETQYF. For the CDR3, the DNA is TGTGCCAGCAGTGGGTGGGGGGGTAAAGAGACCCAGTACTTC.